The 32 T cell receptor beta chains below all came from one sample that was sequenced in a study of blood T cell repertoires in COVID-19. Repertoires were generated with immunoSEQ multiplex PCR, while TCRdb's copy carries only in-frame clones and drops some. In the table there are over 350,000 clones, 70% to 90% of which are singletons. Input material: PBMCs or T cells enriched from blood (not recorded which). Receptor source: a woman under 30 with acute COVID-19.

The CDR3 bases are TGTGCCAGCAGCTTGGCGGCCTTTCGGAATCAGCCCCAGCATTTT. It encodes CASSLAAFRNQPQHF. The chain carries TRBV2 and TRBJ1-5; D gene unclear. Trimming stripped 6 bases from V and 4 bases from J, with 16 bases between. The CDR3 has 15 residues. Germline CDR1 reads SNHLY; CDR2 reads FYNNEI.

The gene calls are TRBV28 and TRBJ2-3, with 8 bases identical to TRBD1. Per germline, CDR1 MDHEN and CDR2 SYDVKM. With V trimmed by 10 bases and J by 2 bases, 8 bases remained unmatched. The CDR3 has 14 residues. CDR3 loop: CANHQGAITDTQYF. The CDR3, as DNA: TGTGCCAACCACCAGGGGGCAATCACAGATACGCAGTATTTT.

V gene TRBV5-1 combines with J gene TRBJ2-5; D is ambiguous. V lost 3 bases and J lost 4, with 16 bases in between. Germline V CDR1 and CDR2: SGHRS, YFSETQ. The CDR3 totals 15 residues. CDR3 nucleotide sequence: TGCGCCAGCAGCTCAACCCGGGTCGAAGGAGAGACCCAGTACTTC. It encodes CASSSTRVEGETQYF.

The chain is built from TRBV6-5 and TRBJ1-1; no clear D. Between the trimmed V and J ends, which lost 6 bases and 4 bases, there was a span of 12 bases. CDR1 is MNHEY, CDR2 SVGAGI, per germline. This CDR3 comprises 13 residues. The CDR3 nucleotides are TGTGCCAGCAGAGAGAAACCGGGCACTGAAGCTTTCTTT. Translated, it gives CASREKPGTEAFF.

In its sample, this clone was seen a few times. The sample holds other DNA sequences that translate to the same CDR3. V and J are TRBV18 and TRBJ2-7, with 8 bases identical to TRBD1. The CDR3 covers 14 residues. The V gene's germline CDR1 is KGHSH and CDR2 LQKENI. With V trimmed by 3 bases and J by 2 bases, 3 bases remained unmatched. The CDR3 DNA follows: TGTGCCAGCTCACCCCGGGACAGGCCCTACGAGCAGTACTTC. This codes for CASSPRDRPYEQYF.

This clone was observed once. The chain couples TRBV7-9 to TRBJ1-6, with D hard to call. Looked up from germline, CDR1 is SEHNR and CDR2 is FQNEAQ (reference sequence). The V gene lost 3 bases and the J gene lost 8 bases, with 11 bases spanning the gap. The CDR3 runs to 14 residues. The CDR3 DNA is TGTGCCAGCAGCTTTGTGGCTGCGGATTCACCCCTCCACTTT. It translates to CASSFVAADSPLHF. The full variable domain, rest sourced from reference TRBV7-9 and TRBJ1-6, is DTGVSQNPRHKITKRGQNVTFRCDPISEHNRLYWYRQTLGQGPEFLTYFQNEAQLEKSRLLSDRFSAERPKGSFSTLEIQRTEQGDSAMYLCASSFVAADSPLHFGNGTRLTVT.

CDR3 DNA sequence: TGTGCCATCAGTGAGTCGGCGGCAGGGGGCGCTTTTGGCAATCAGCCCCAGCATTTT. It is translated as CAISESAAGGAFGNQPQHF. The rearrangement uses TRBV10-3 and TRBJ1-5, with 8 bases that match TRBD1. The trim removed 0 bases at V and 2 bases at J, leaving 12 bases unmatched. The CDR3 runs 19 residues. Germline CDR1 is ENHRY and CDR2 is SYGVKD.

The CDR3 DNA reads as TGTGCCAGCTCACCACGATCTCGGGGAGCCCACATGAACACTGAAGCTTTCTTT. It is translated as CASSPRSRGAHMNTEAFF. This rearrangement joins TRBV18 to TRBJ1-1; D gene uncertain. Trimming pared 1 base from V and 0 bases from J, leaving 18 bases between. Germline loops: CDR1 KGHSH, CDR2 LQKENI. The length of the CDR3 is 18 residues.

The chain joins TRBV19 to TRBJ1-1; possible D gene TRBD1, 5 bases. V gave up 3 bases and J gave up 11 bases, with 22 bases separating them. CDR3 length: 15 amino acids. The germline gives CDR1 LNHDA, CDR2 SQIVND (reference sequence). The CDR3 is CASSIRSPTQVSAFF. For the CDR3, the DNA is TGTGCCAGTAGTATCCGGTCGCCAACACAGGTCTCGGCTTTCTTT. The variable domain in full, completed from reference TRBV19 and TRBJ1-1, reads DGGITQSPKYLFRKEGQNVTLSCEQNLNHDAMYWYRQDPGQGLRLIYYSQIVNDFQKGDIAEGYSVSREKKESFPLTVTSAQKNPTAFYLCASSIRSPTQVSAFFGQGTRLTVV.

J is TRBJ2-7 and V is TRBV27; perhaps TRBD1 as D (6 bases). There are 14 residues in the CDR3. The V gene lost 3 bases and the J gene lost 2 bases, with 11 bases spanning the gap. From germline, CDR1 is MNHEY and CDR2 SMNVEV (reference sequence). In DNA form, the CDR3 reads TGTGCCAGCAGTTTTACAGGGTTGGCCTACGAGCAGTACTTC. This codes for CASSFTGLAYEQYF.

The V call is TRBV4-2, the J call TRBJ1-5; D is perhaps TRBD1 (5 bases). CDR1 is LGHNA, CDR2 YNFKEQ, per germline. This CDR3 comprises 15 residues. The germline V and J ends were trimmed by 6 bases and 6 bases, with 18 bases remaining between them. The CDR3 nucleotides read TGTGCCAGCAGTCAAACACTCAGGGAGGGTCAGCCCCAGCATTTT. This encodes CASSQTLREGQPQHF.

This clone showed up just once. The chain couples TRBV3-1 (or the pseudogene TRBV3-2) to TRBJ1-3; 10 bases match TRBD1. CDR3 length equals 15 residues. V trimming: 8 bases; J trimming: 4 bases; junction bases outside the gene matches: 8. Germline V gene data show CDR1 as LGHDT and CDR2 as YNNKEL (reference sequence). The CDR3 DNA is TGTGCCAGCGGTCGACAGGGGGCTAACGGAAACACCATATATTTT. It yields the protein CASGRQGANGNTIYF.

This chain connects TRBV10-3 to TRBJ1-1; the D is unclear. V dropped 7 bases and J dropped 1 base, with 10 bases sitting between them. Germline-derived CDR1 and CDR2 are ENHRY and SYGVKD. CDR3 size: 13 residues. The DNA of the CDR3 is TGTGCCATCAAAAAGGAGCCGAACACTGAAGCTTTCTTT. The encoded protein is CAIKKEPNTEAFF.

CDR3 sequence reads: CASDRDRVTNEQFF. The CDR3 DNA reads as TGTGCCAGCGACCGGGACAGGGTTACCAATGAGCAGTTCTTC. V gene TRBV6-5 combines with J gene TRBJ2-1; TRBD1 aligns across 9 bases. The CDR3 spans 14 residues. Germline-derived CDR1 and CDR2 are MNHEY and SVGAGI. V gave up 8 bases and J gave up 6 bases; unmatched junction bases: 8.

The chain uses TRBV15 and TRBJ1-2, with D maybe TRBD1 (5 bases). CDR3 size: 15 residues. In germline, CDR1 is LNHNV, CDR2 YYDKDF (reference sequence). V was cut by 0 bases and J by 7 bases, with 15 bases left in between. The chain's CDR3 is CATSRDAPGGGGYTF. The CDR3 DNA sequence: TGTGCCACCAGCAGAGATGCTCCCGGGGGGGGTGGCTACACCTTC.

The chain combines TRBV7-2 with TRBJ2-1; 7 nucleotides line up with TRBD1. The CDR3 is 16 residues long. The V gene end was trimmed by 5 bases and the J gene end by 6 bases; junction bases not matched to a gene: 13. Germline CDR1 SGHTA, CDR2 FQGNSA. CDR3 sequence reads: CASSPTLTGSPNEQFF. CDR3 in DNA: TGTGCCAGCAGCCCGACCCTGACAGGGTCACCCAATGAGCAGTTCTTC.

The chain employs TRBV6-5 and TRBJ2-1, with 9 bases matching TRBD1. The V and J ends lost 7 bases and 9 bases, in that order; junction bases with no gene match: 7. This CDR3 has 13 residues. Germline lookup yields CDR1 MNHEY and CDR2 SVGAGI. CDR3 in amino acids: CASTQSTGGEQFF. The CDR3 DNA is TGTGCCAGCACCCAGTCGACAGGGGGTGAGCAGTTCTTC.

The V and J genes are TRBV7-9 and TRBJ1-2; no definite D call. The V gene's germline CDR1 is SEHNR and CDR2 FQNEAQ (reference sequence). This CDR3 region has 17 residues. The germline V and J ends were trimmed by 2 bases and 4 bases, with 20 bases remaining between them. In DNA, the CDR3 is TGTGCCAGCAGCTTATGGCCCCCGCCCCACAGCGGCTATGGCTACACCTTC. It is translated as CASSLWPPPHSGYGYTF.

CDR3 DNA sequence: TGTGCCAGCAGTTTAAGAGAGGATCAGCCCCAGCATTTT. It encodes CASSLREDQPQHF. V is TRBV27 and J is TRBJ1-5; D is ambiguous. The germline CDR1 and CDR2 sequences are MNHEY and SMNVEV (reference sequence). Deletions cut 2 bases from V and 5 bases from J, with 7 bases between. The CDR3 consists of 13 residues.

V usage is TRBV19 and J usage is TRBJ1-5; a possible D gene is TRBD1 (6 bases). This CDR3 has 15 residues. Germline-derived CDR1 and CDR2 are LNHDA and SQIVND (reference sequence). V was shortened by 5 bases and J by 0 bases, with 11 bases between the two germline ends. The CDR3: CASSFRGYSNQPQHF. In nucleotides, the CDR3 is TGTGCCAGTAGTTTCAGGGGATATAGCAATCAGCCCCAGCATTTT.

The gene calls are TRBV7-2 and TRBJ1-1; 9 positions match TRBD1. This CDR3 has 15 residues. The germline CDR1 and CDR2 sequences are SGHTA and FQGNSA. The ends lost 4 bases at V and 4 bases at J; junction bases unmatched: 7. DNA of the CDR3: TGTGCCAGCAGCTACCCACAGGGGGCGAGCACTGAAGCTTTCTTT. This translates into CASSYPQGASTEAFF.

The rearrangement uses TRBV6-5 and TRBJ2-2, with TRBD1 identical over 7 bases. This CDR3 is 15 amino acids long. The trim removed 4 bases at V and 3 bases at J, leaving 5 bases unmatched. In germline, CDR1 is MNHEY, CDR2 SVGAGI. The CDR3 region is CASSSGTADTGELFF. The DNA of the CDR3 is TGTGCCAGCAGTTCCGGGACAGCGGACACCGGGGAGCTGTTTTTT.

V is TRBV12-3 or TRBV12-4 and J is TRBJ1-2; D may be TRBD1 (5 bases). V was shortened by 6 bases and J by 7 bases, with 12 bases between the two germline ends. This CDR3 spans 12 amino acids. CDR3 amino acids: CASSLWRGGYTF. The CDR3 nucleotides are TGTGCCAGCAGCCTCTGGAGGGGTGGCTACACCTTC.

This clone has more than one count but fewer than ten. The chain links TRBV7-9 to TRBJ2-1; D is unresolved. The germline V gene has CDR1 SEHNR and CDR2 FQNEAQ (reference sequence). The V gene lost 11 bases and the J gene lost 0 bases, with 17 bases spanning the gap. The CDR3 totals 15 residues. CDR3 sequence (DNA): TGTGCCGGGCAAGACGTCGCGTCCTCCTACAATGAGCAGTTCTTC. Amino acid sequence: CAGQDVASSYNEQFF.

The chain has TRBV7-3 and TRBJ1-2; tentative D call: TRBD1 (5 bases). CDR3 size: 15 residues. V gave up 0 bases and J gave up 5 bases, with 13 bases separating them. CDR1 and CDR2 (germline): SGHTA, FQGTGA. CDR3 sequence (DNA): TGTGCCAGCAGCTTAACTGACAGTCCCAAGTATGGCTACACCTTC. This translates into CASSLTDSPKYGYTF.

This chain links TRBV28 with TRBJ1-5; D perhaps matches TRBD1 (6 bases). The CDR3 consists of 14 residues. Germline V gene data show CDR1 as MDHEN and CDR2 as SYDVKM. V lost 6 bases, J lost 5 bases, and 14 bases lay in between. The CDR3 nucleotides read TGTGCCAGCAGCCAAGGGGGGGCGGATCAGCCCCAGCATTTT. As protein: CASSQGGADQPQHF.

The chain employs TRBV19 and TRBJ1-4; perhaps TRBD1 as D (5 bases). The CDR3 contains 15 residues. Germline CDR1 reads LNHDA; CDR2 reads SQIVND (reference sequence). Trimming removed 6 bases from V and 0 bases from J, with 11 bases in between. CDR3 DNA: TGTGCCAGTAGGACAGAAACAACAACTAATGAAAAACTGTTTTTT. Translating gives CASRTETTTNEKLFF. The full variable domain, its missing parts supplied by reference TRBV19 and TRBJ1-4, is DGGITQSPKYLFRKEGQNVTLSCEQNLNHDAMYWYRQDPGQGLRLIYYSQIVNDFQKGDIAEGYSVSREKKESFPLTVTSAQKNPTAFYLCASRTETTTNEKLFFGSGTQLSVL.

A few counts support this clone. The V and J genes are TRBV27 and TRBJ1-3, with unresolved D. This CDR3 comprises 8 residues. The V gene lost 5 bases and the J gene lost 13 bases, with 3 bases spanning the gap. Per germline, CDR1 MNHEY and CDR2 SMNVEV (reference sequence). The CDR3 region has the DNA TGTGCCAGCAGTCCTATATATTTT. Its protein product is CASSPIYF.

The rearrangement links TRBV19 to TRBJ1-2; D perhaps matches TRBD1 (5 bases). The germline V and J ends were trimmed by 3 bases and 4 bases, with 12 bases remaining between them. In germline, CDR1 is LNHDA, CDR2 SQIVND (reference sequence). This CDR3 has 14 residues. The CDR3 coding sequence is TGTGCCAGTAGTATCGTCGGGGGAGGCTATGGCTACACCTTC. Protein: CASSIVGGGYGYTF.

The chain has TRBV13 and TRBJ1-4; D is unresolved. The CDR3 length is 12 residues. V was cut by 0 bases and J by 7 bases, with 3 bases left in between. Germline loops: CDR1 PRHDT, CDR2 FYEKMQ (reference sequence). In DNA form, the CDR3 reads TGTGCCAGCAGCTTAGGTCGTGAAAAACTGTTTTTT. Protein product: CASSLGREKLFF.

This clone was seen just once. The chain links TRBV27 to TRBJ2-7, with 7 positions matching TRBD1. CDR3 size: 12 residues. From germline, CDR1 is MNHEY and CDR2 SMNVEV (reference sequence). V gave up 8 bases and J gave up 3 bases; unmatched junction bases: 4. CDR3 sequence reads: CASRDRNYEQYF. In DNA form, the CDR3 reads TGTGCCAGCCGGGACAGAAACTACGAGCAGTACTTC.

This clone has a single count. The CDR3, as DNA: TGTGCCAGTAGTATAGTTGGCGAGCAGTTCTTC. Protein product: CASSIVGEQFF. V usage is TRBV19 and J usage is TRBJ2-1; no firm D call. This CDR3 comprises 11 residues. Germline CDR1 LNHDA, CDR2 SQIVND (reference sequence). Trimming shortened V by 1 base and J by 10 bases, and 5 bases separated the two germline ends.